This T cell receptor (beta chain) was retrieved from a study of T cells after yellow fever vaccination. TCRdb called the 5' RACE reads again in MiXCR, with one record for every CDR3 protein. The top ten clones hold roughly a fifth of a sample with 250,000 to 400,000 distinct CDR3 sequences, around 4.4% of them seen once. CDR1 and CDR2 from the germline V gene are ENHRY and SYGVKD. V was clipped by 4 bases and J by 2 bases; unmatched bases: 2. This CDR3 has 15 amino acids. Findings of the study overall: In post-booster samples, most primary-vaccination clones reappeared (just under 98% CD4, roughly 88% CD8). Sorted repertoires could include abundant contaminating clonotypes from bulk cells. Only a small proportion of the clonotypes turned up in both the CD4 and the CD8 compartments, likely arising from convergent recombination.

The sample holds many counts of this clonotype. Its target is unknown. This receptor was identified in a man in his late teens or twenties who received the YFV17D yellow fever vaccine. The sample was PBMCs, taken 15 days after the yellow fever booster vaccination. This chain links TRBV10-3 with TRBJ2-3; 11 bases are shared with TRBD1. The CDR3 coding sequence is TGTGCCATCAGTGCGGACAGGGGGCCCACAGATACGCAGTATTTT. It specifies CAISADRGPTDTQYF.